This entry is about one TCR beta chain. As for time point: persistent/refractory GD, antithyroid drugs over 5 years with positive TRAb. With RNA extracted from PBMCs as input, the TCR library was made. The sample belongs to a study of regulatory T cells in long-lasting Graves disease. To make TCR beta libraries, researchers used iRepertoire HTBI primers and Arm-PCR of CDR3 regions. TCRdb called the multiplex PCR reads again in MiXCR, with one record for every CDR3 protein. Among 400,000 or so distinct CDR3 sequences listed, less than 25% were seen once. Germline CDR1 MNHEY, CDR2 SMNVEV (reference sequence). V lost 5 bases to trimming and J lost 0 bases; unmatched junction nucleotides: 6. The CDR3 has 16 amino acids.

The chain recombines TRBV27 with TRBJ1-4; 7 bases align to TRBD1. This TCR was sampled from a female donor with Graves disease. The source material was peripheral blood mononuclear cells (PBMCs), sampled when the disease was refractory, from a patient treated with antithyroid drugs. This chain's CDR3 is CASSTRGTATNEKLFF. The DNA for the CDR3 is TGTGCCAGCAGTACCCGAGGGACAGCAACTAATGAAAAACTGTTTTTT.